The rows below give T cell receptor beta chains drawn from one sample of a study of blood T cell repertoires in COVID-19. TCRdb's copy holds only in-frame clones and misses some; the assay was immunoSEQ multiplex PCR. The table has 400,000 to 500,000 clones, around nine tenths seen once. Sequenced: PBMCs or T cells enriched from blood (not recorded which). The origin of the receptors is a woman younger than 30 who had been exposed to COVID-19. Both conserved end residues are part of each CDR3. The D gene is left open where the match is weak. Clone size is not always given. Where it is, it says once, few, many or a class for expanded clones.

clone_size: NA; d_call: TRBD1; j_call: TRBJ2-5; v_call: TRBV29-1; cdr3_aa: CSVAGQRQETQYF; cdr3_nt: TGCAGCGTTGCGGGACAGCGACAAGAGACCCAGTACTTC
clone_size: NA; d_call: NA; j_call: TRBJ2-1; v_call: TRBV5-1; cdr3_aa: CASSLAQPMLVQQFF; cdr3_nt: TGCGCCAGCAGCTTAGCGCAACCGATGCTAGTCCAGCAGTTCTTC
clone_size: NA; d_call: NA; j_call: TRBJ1-1; v_call: TRBV30; cdr3_aa: CAWTPGLGNTEAFF; cdr3_nt: TGTGCCTGGACCCCGGGACTCGGGAACACTGAAGCTTTCTTT
clone_size: NA; d_call: NA; j_call: TRBJ2-7; v_call: TRBV28; cdr3_aa: CASRSGVEQYF; cdr3_nt: TGTGCCAGCAGATCGGGGGTCGAGCAGTACTTC
clone_size: NA; d_call: TRBD1; j_call: TRBJ2-1; v_call: TRBV5-1; cdr3_aa: CASSVQTGDYNEQFF; cdr3_nt: TGCGCCAGCAGCGTCCAGACAGGGGACTACAATGAGCAGTTCTTC
clone_size: NA; d_call: NA; j_call: TRBJ2-1; v_call: TRBV4-1; cdr3_aa: CASSLGQPNEQFF; cdr3_nt: TGCGCCAGCAGCCTAGGACAGCCCAATGAGCAGTTCTTC
clone_size: few; d_call: NA; j_call: TRBJ2-7; v_call: TRBV11-2; cdr3_aa: CASSLALAGPYEQYF; cdr3_nt: TGTGCCAGCAGCTTAGCCCTAGCTGGGCCCTACGAGCAGTACTTC
clone_size: NA; d_call: NA; j_call: TRBJ1-2; v_call: TRBV4-2; cdr3_aa: CASSPSRGEVDGYTF; cdr3_nt: TGTGCCAGCAGCCCTAGCCGAGGGGAGGTGGATGGCTACACCTTC
clone_size: NA; d_call: TRBD1; j_call: TRBJ2-7; v_call: TRBV28; cdr3_aa: CASRSSPRTGSYEQYF; cdr3_nt: TGTGCCAGCAGATCCTCACCCCGGACAGGGAGTTACGAGCAGTACTTC
clone_size: NA; d_call: NA; j_call: TRBJ1-3; v_call: TRBV6-1; cdr3_aa: CASSELGGAGNTIYF; cdr3_nt: TGTGCCAGCAGTGAATTAGGGGGGGCAGGAAACACCATATATTTT
clone_size: NA; d_call: TRBD1; j_call: TRBJ2-3; v_call: TRBV2; cdr3_aa: CASSDRTGGPADTQYF; cdr3_nt: TGTGCCAGCAGTGATAGGACAGGGGGCCCCGCAGATACGCAGTATTTT
clone_size: NA; d_call: NA; j_call: TRBJ2-5; v_call: TRBV19; cdr3_aa: CASSKFSRETQYF; cdr3_nt: TGTGCCAGTAGTAAGTTCTCGAGAGAGACCCAGTACTTC
clone_size: NA; d_call: TRBD1; j_call: TRBJ2-3; v_call: TRBV6-4; cdr3_aa: CASSDGTGGTDTQYF; cdr3_nt: TGTGCCAGCAGTGACGGGACAGGGGGCACAGATACGCAGTATTTT
clone_size: few; d_call: TRBD2; j_call: TRBJ2-7; v_call: TRBV29-1; cdr3_aa: CSASGRSSYEQYF; cdr3_nt: TGCAGCGCTAGCGGGAGAAGCTCCTACGAGCAGTACTTC
clone_size: NA; d_call: NA; j_call: TRBJ1-1; v_call: TRBV28; cdr3_aa: CASSLKSRMNTEAFF; cdr3_nt: TGTGCCAGCAGTTTGAAGAGTCGTATGAACACTGAAGCTTTCTTT
clone_size: NA; d_call: NA; j_call: TRBJ2-5; v_call: TRBV18; cdr3_aa: CASSADRQTQYF; cdr3_nt: TGTGCCAGCTCAGCCGACAGGCAGACCCAGTACTTC